These 20 T cell receptor beta chains were sequenced from one sample in a study of cytomegalovirus exposure and HLA in healthy donors. PCR employed 60 Vbeta and 13 Jbeta primers. Using immunoSEQ multiplex PCR, the repertoire was profiled, and TCRdb retains in-frame clones only, with some absent. The sample records about 130,000 clones, about 77% being singletons. Sequencing input: PBMCs. These receptors originate from a man aged 45-60 years in good health and CMV-seronegative.

The chain is built from TRBV9 and TRBJ1-3, with D maybe TRBD1 (5 bases). Trimming stripped 1 base from V and 3 bases from J, with 8 bases between. CDR3 length equals 14 residues. The germline V gene has CDR1 SGDLS and CDR2 YYNGEE. DNA of the CDR3: TGTGCCAGCAGCGTAAAAGGGGATGGAAACACCATATATTTT. Its protein product is CASSVKGDGNTIYF. The full variable domain, rest sourced from reference TRBV9 and TRBJ1-3, is DSGVTQTPKHLITATGQRVTLRCSPRSGDLSVYWYQQSLDQGLQFLIQYYNGEERAKGNILERFSAQQFPDLHSELNLSSLELGDSALYFCASSVKGDGNTIYFGEGSWLTVV.

The chain joins TRBV10-3 to TRBJ2-1; TRBD2 matches 10 bases. This CDR3 comprises 17 residues. J lost 5 bases, V lost 0 bases, and 7 bases had no gene match. Germline CDR1 is ENHRY and CDR2 is SYGVKD. CDR3 sequence reads: CAISESPTSGQDNEQFF. In DNA form, the CDR3 reads TGTGCCATCAGTGAGTCCCCGACTAGCGGGCAGGACAATGAGCAGTTCTTC.

The V call is TRBV5-1, the J call TRBJ2-1; 13 bases match TRBD2. Per germline, CDR1 SGHRS and CDR2 YFSETQ. The CDR3 is made up of 14 amino acids. With V trimmed by 3 bases and J by 9 bases, 3 bases remained unmatched. The CDR3 here is CASSWTSGSVEQFF. As DNA, the CDR3 is TGCGCCAGCAGCTGGACTAGCGGGAGTGTTGAGCAGTTCTTC.

The rearrangement joins TRBV27 to TRBJ2-3, with 15 positions matching TRBD2. Germline CDR1 MNHEY, CDR2 SMNVEV (reference sequence). This CDR3 is 18 amino acids long. Trimming removed 3 bases from V and 3 bases from J; junction bases left unmatched: 7. Written as DNA, the CDR3 is TGTGCCAGCAGTTTTTGGGGACTAGCGGGAGGCGGGACAGATACGCAGTATTTT. Protein product: CASSFWGLAGGGTDTQYF.

The chain joins TRBV28 to TRBJ2-1; 7 bases fit TRBD1. The CDR3 extends over 15 amino acids. Germline values: CDR1 MDHEN, CDR2 SYDVKM. V lost 7 bases and J lost 3; bases outside the gene matches: 9. The CDR3 coding sequence is TGTGCCAGCATGGACGGACAGGTCTACTACAATGAGCAGTTCTTC. This codes for CASMDGQVYYNEQFF.

This chain links TRBV7-6 with TRBJ2-7; D perhaps matches TRBD2 (5 bases). CDR1 and CDR2 (germline): SGHVS, FNYEAQ. Between the trimmed V and J ends, which lost 1 base and 7 bases, there was a span of 14 bases. This CDR3 is 14 amino acids long. CDR3 in amino acids: CASSLVQIPGEQYF. In nucleotides, the CDR3 is TGTGCCAGCAGCTTAGTTCAGATTCCGGGGGAGCAGTACTTC.

This chain connects TRBV9 to TRBJ1-4, with D hard to call. The CDR3 sequence is 14 residues long. Germline V gene lookup returns CDR1 SGDLS and CDR2 YYNGEE. Trimming took 4 bases from V and 6 from J, leaving 13 bases between them. The DNA of the CDR3 is TGTGCCAGCAGCCCATCTACAGCTTATGAAAAACTGTTTTTT. Its protein product is CASSPSTAYEKLFF.

The genes are TRBV29-1 and TRBJ2-7; D is unresolved. CDR3 length: 14 amino acids. Trimming left V 2 bases short and J 2 bases short, with 13 bases between. The germline CDR1 and CDR2 sequences are SQVTM and ANQGSEA. In DNA form, the CDR3 reads TGCAGCGTTGAACGCCCTGAGCGAGCCTACGAGCAGTACTTC. This gives the protein CSVERPERAYEQYF.

This chain links TRBV10-2 with TRBJ2-7; a weak D match, TRBD2 (5 bases). Trimming stripped 3 bases from V and 0 bases from J, with 12 bases between. The germline CDR1 and CDR2 sequences are WSHSY and SAAADI. The CDR3 runs to 15 residues. The CDR3 coding sequence is TGCGCCAGCAGTGATGGGGAGTTCGGCTCCTACGAGCAGTACTTC. This codes for CASSDGEFGSYEQYF.

This chain connects TRBV7-8 to TRBJ1-5; no firm D call. The V gene lost 3 bases and the J gene lost 4 bases, with 7 bases spanning the gap. The length of the CDR3 is 13 residues. Per germline, CDR1 SGHVS and CDR2 FQNEAQ. The CDR3 DNA sequence: TGTGCCAGCAGCTTGAGACTTAATCAGCCCCAGCATTTT. It specifies CASSLRLNQPQHF.

V is TRBV7-2 and J is TRBJ1-1, with a possible D match to TRBD1 (6 bases). The CDR3 totals 15 residues. Germline V gene lookup returns CDR1 SGHTA and CDR2 FQGNSA. V lost 1 base to trimming and J lost 1 base, with 10 bases between them. The CDR3 nucleotides are TGTGCCAGCAGCTTAGAAGCAGGGGCGAACACTGAAGCTTTCTTT. Translating it yields CASSLEAGANTEAFF. Drawing the rest from reference TRBV7-2 and TRBJ1-1, the complete variable domain is GAGVSQSPSNKVTEKGKDVELRCDPISGHTALYWYRQSLGQGLEFLIYFQGNSAPDKSGLPSDRFSAERTGGSVSTLTIQRTQQEDSAVYLCASSLEAGANTEAFFGQGTRLTVV.

V is TRBV5-4 and J is TRBJ2-2; D possibly corresponds to TRBD2 (6 bases). The germline V and J ends were trimmed by 3 bases and 1 base, with 13 bases remaining between them. The CDR3 consists of 16 residues. Germline V CDR1 and CDR2: SGHNT, YYREEE (reference sequence). CDR3 residues: CASSSGGARNTGELFF. CDR3 sequence (DNA): TGTGCCAGCAGCTCGGGCGGGGCAAGGAACACCGGGGAGCTGTTTTTT.

CDR3: CASRLQGVSGANVLTF. The DNA for the CDR3 is TGTGCCAGCAGGTTACAGGGGGTGTCTGGGGCCAACGTCCTGACTTTC. This sequence joins TRBV2 and TRBJ2-6; TRBD1 matches 8 bases. The trim removed 6 bases at V and 1 base at J, leaving 5 bases unmatched. CDR1 SNHLY and CDR2 FYNNEI come from the germline V gene. There are 16 residues in the CDR3.

The chain recombines TRBV6-5 with TRBJ2-3, with 7 bases fitting TRBD2. CDR1 MNHEY and CDR2 SVGAGI come from the germline V gene. Losses at the gene ends were 8 bases for V and 4 bases for J; bases not matched to a gene: 0. This CDR3 has 11 residues. CDR3 sequence: CASGRADTQYF. The CDR3 DNA reads as TGTGCCAGCGGGAGGGCAGATACGCAGTATTTT.

The chain links TRBV28 to TRBJ2-7; 7 bases are shared with TRBD1. V lost 10 bases, J lost 2 bases, and 5 bases stayed unmatched. This CDR3 is built from 12 residues. In germline, CDR1 is MDHEN, CDR2 SYDVKM. CDR3 amino acids: CATGTEPYEQYF. CDR3 sequence (DNA): TGTGCCACCGGGACAGAACCCTACGAGCAGTACTTC.

V usage is TRBV15 and J usage is TRBJ2-5; a possible D gene is TRBD2 (6 bases). The CDR3 runs 14 residues. Germline V CDR1 and CDR2: LNHNV, YYDKDF (reference sequence). Between the trimmed V and J ends, which lost 3 bases and 11 bases, there was a span of 19 bases. The CDR3 protein is CATSSGVEGGMQYF. CDR3 DNA: TGTGCCACCAGCAGTGGGGTAGAGGGCGGGATGCAGTACTTC.

The gene calls are TRBV18 and TRBJ1-2; weak D call: TRBD1 (6 bases). CDR1 is KGHSH and CDR2 is LQKENI in the germline V gene. CDR3 length equals 15 residues. Trimming cost V 1 base and J 4 bases, with 13 bases left between them. The CDR3 DNA is TGTGCCAGCTCACCACGGACGACAGGTAGCTATGGCTACACCTTC. Translating it yields CASSPRTTGSYGYTF. The entire variable domain, with the rest obtained from reference TRBV18 and TRBJ1-2, is as follows: NAGVMQNPRHLVRRRGQEARLRCSPMKGHSHVYWYRQLPEEGLKFMVYLQKENIIDESGMPKERFSAEFPKEGPSILRIQQVVRGDSAAYFCASSPRTTGSYGYTFGSGTRLTVV.

The V call is TRBV2, the J call TRBJ2-5, with 9 positions matching TRBD1. The CDR3 length is 14 residues. Germline CDR1 and CDR2: SNHLY and FYNNEI. V gave up 6 bases and J gave up 5 bases; unmatched junction bases: 7. The CDR3 sequence: CASRRGQGGETQYF. The DNA of the CDR3 is TGTGCCAGCAGAAGGGGACAGGGAGGGGAGACCCAGTACTTC. The full variable domain, with the rest looked up from reference TRBV2 and TRBJ2-5, is EPEVTQTPSHQVTQMGQEVILRCVPISNHLYFYWYRQILGQKVEFLVSFYNNEISEKSEIFDDQFSVERPDGSNFTLKIRSTKLEDSAMYFCASRRGQGGETQYFGPGTRLLVL.

Only a few counts were recorded for this clone. The chain uses TRBV7-3 and TRBJ1-4; a possible D gene is TRBD1 (5 bases). From germline, CDR1 is SGHTA and CDR2 FQGTGA. Trimming removed 2 bases from V and 8 bases from J, with 12 bases in between. The CDR3 length is 14 residues. The CDR3 protein is CASSLEGAGEKLFF. The CDR3 DNA follows: TGTGCCAGCAGCTTAGAAGGGGCAGGGGAAAAACTGTTTTTT.

The chain uses TRBV29-1 and TRBJ2-2; 8 nucleotides match TRBD2. Looked up from germline, CDR1 is SQVTM and CDR2 is ANQGSEA. V lost 7 bases to trimming and J lost 2 bases; unmatched junction nucleotides: 12. The CDR3 spans 16 residues. This CDR3 reads CSALGRGLANTGELFF. DNA for the CDR3: TGCAGCGCTTTAGGTCGTGGACTAGCTAACACCGGGGAGCTGTTTTTT.